A selection of T cell receptor beta chains follows, all from one sample in a study of shared clonotypes between healthy human individuals. Using immunoSEQ multiplex PCR, the repertoire was profiled, and TCRdb retains in-frame clones only, with some absent. The sample records some 500,000 clones, roughly 85% being singletons. Sequenced material: PBMCs. The receptors were sampled from a woman in her forties in good health. Some clones in this sample may be carry-over from other donors' samples. Both conserved end residues are part of each CDR3. A D gene is named only where the DNA matches it firmly. Size is omitted from some rows. Given values are once, few, many or a class for expanded clones.

.,TRBV4-2,TRBJ2-1,.,CASSQDWAETGEQFF,TGTGCCAGCAGCCAAGATTGGGCGGAGACAGGCGAGCAGTTCTTC
.,TRBV6-5,TRBJ2-5,.,CASSYSEDLGTQYF,TGTGCCAGCAGTTACTCCGAAGACCTGGGGACCCAGTACTTC
.,TRBV5-1,TRBJ1-1,once,CASSLVAGQNTEAFF,TGCGCCAGCAGCTTGGTAGCAGGGCAAAACACTGAAGCTTTCTTT
.,TRBV29-1,TRBJ2-5,.,CSVEWSGVETQYF,TGCAGCGTTGAATGGTCGGGAGTAGAGACCCAGTACTTC
.,TRBV7-9,TRBJ2-2,.,CASSLYRADTGELFF,TGTGCCAGCAGCTTATATAGGGCCGACACCGGGGAGCTGTTTTTT
.,TRBV18,TRBJ1-1,.,CASSPLGDTEAFF,TGTGCCAGCTCACCATTAGGAGACACTGAAGCTTTCTTT
TRBD1,TRBV2,TRBJ2-7,.,CASSEPGQGMRSISYEQYF,TGTGCCAGCAGTGAACCGGGACAGGGTATGAGGAGTATATCCTACGAGCAGTACTTC
TRBD1,TRBV6-1,TRBJ1-1,.,CASSEDRVNTEAFF,TGTGCCAGCAGCGAGGACAGGGTGAACACTGAAGCTTTCTTT
TRBD1,TRBV19,TRBJ2-2,few,CASSLHRGLAGELFF,TGTGCCAGTAGTCTCCACAGGGGTTTGGCCGGGGAGCTGTTTTTT
.,TRBV5-4,TRBJ2-5,.,CASSSAGAQETQYF,TGTGCCAGCAGCTCGGCGGGGGCCCAAGAGACCCAGTACTTC
TRBD1,TRBV25-1,TRBJ2-1,.,CATYGQGGYNEQFF,TGTGCCACCTACGGACAGGGTGGTTACAATGAGCAGTTCTTC
TRBD2,TRBV18,TRBJ2-7,.,CASSPISGSAYEQYF,TGTGCCAGCTCACCAATTAGCGGGTCCGCCTACGAGCAGTACTTC
TRBD2,TRBV10-3,TRBJ2-7,.,CAISESGGSQGEQYF,TGTGCCATCAGTGAGTCTGGCGGGAGCCAAGGGGAGCAGTACTTC
.,TRBV5-6,TRBJ2-3,many,CASSLGTVRLSNTQYF,TGTGCCAGCAGCTTGGGGACAGTGAGACTTAGCAATACGCAGTATTTT
.,TRBV7-9,TRBJ1-1,.,CASSEGEANTEAFF,TGTGCCAGCAGCGAAGGGGAGGCCAACACTGAAGCTTTCTTT
.,TRBV5-4,TRBJ2-7,once,CASSPGESYEQYF,TGTGCCAGCAGCCCGGGAGAGTCCTACGAGCAGTACTTC